A single sample is the source of the 8 T cell receptor beta chains below, sequenced in a study of T-cell reconstitution after alpha-beta-depleted transplantation in children. Preparation of the TCRbeta library used unique molecular identifiers. TCRdb reprocessed the PCR reads with MiXCR, giving one entry per CDR3 protein. The sample contains almost 600,000 distinct CDR3 sequences, 25% to 30% of which appear only once. The sequencing used PBMCs, collected before TCRalphabeta/CD19-depleted stem cell transplant. These receptor sequences come from a boy in the first two years of life with Wiskott-Aldrich syndrome, due to receive a stem cell transplant.

This clonotype has a handful of counts. The CDR3, as DNA: TGCGCCAGCAGCTTGGGCCAAGGTAAAACCTACGAGCAGTACTTC. Amino acids: CASSLGQGKTYEQYF. The chain couples TRBV5-1 to TRBJ2-7; no firm D call. Trimming cost V 0 bases and J 2 bases, with 12 bases left between them. The CDR3 runs to 15 residues. Per germline, CDR1 SGHRS and CDR2 YFSETQ.

V and J are TRBV15 and TRBJ2-1; 7 bases match TRBD2. V lost 10 bases to trimming and J lost 3 bases; unmatched junction nucleotides: 9. Germline CDR1 and CDR2: LNHNV and YYDKDF (reference sequence). This CDR3 contains 14 residues. CDR3 region: CASGVVAGYNEQFF. CDR3 nucleotide sequence: TGTGCCAGCGGTGTGGTAGCGGGCTACAATGAGCAGTTCTTC.

As concerns this clonotype: A clone one base away is much larger, so this may be a read error. The chain has TRBV7-9 and TRBJ2-2, with TRBD2 matching 9 bases. Germline lookup yields CDR1 SEHNR and CDR2 FQNEAQ (reference sequence). CDR3 length equals 15 residues. The CDR3 loop reads CASSSGLAGTWELFF. The CDR3 DNA is TGTGCCAGCAGCTCGGGACTAGCAGGCACCTGGGAGCTGTTTTTT.

The chain has TRBV27 and TRBJ2-7; D is undetermined. CDR1 and CDR2 from the germline V gene are MNHEY and SMNVEV (reference sequence). This CDR3 contains 14 residues. Trimming took 9 bases from V and 0 from J, leaving 15 bases between them. The CDR3 protein is CASKSRAPSYEQYF. The CDR3 DNA reads TGTGCCAGTAAAAGCCGGGCTCCCTCCTACGAGCAGTACTTC.

The rearrangement links TRBV9 to TRBJ2-1, with D unclear. From germline, CDR1 is SGDLS and CDR2 YYNGEE. Trimming removed 3 bases from V and 4 bases from J, with 14 bases in between. There are 15 residues in the CDR3. CDR3: CASSEDGILYNEQFF. The CDR3 nucleotides read TGTGCCAGCAGCGAGGACGGAATCTTATACAATGAGCAGTTCTTC.

The chain recombines TRBV2 with TRBJ2-4; tentative D call: TRBD2 (5 bases). Trimming removed 8 bases at V and 3 bases at J, with 5 bases between. The CDR3 is 11 amino acids. Germline CDR1 and CDR2: SNHLY and FYNNEI. In DNA, the CDR3 is TGTGCCAGCCGGGACAAAAACATTCAGTACTTC. Amino acids: CASRDKNIQYF.

This rearrangement joins TRBV20-1 to TRBJ2-7, with 7 bases identical to TRBD1. Trimming removed 6 bases from V and 6 bases from J; junction bases left unmatched: 11. CDR1 and CDR2 (germline): DFQATT, SNEGSKA (reference sequence). The length of the CDR3 is 13 residues. The CDR3 nucleotides read TGCAGTGCCCCCCGACAGGGTTCAGGCGAGCAGTACTTC. It yields the protein CSAPRQGSGEQYF.

The chain employs TRBV12-3 or TRBV12-4 and TRBJ1-5; no clear D gene. Trimming left V 6 bases short and J 2 bases short, with 14 bases between. CDR3 length: 15 amino acids. CDR3: CASSPEGSRNQPQHF. The CDR3 nucleotides read TGTGCCAGCAGCCCTGAGGGATCCCGCAATCAGCCCCAGCATTTT.